The clone carrying this T cell receptor (beta chain) appeared once. These data are taken from a study of OX40 agonist ivuxolimab in advanced cancers. Produced via immunoSEQ multiplex PCR; TCRdb's table is partial and in-frame only. Among 65,000 to 95,000 clones listed, around 91% were seen once. V lost 0 bases, J lost 1 base, and 7 bases lay in between. The CDR3 is 14 residues long. The germline V gene encodes CDR1 SGHRS and CDR2 YFSETQ. The specimen comprised CD4+ or CD8+ T cells sorted from blood, sampled in a trial of the OX40 agonist ivuxolimab. The sequence was collected from an adult with an advanced solid tumor such as melanoma, head and neck, liver or kidney cancer. The V call is TRBV5-1, the J call TRBJ1-1, with no clear D. This CDR3 is CASSLGFTNTEAFF. CDR3 DNA: TGCGCCAGCAGCTTGGGGTTTACGAACACTGAAGCTTTCTTT.